The clone carrying this TCR beta chain came up many times. Its antigen is still unknown. This sample was included in a study of regulatory T cells in long-lasting Graves disease. Study-level points and caveats: Persistent cases favored TRBV28, TRBJ1-2 and TRBJ2-5. Exclusively peripheral blood, rather than thyroid tissue, was studied.

Libraries of TCR beta came from iRepertoire HTBI primers plus Arm-PCR of CDR3 regions. One entry per CDR3 protein results from TCRdb running MiXCR on the multiplex PCR reads. This sample has some 460,000 distinct CDR3 sequences, with 15% to 20% found just once. Noted time point: newly diagnosed GD, antithyroid drugs for less than 3 months. PBMC RNA was the source of the TCR library. V was shortened by 6 bases and J by 0 bases, with 5 bases between the two germline ends. The CDR3 has 11 residues. In germline, CDR1 is DFQATT, CDR2 SNEGSKA (reference sequence). These data were likewise used in another study, on T cells in Graves' hyperthyroidism and ophthalmopathy.

This sequence was found in a man between 40 and 49 years old with Graves disease. Here the sequenced sample was peripheral blood mononuclear cells (PBMCs), taken at new diagnosis, from a patient treated with antithyroid drugs. The chain uses TRBV20-1 and TRBJ1-1; no clear D. The CDR3 sequence is CSAPLNTEAFF. CDR3 coding DNA: TGCAGTGCCCCCCTGAACACTGAAGCTTTCTTT.